The clone carrying this T cell receptor (beta chain) was picked up a small number of times. Its antigen remains unidentified. The beta constant-region primer was an equimolar mix of two oligonucleotides covering TRBC1 and TRBC2. Ligated cDNA was amplified by four rounds of PCR with nested alpha and beta constant-region primers and SP2. In TCRdb, the UMI-ligation and nested PCR reads were re-called with MiXCR into one record per CDR3 protein. This table holds roughly 97,000 distinct CDR3 sequences, about 15% found once. The data were taken from a study of naive and memory T cell subsets. Germline V gene sequence: CDR1 MNHEY, CDR2 SVGEGT. J was trimmed by 3 bases and V by 6 bases; bases with no gene match: 4. The CDR3 runs to 15 residues. Study findings and constraints: A few larger clonotypes appeared in naive repertoires, especially CD8, possibly memory cells re-expressing CD45RA. Expression changes during T cell differentiation may affect RNA-based TCR counts.

The clonotype comes from a human donor in good health. What was sequenced was naive CD8+ T cells from blood. The chain carries TRBV6-2 or TRBV6-3 and TRBJ2-3; 12 bases are a match to TRBD2. The CDR3 sequence is CASSLAGGETDTQYF. The CDR3 DNA reads TGTGCCAGCAGCCTAGCGGGAGGGGAAACAGATACGCAGTATTTT.